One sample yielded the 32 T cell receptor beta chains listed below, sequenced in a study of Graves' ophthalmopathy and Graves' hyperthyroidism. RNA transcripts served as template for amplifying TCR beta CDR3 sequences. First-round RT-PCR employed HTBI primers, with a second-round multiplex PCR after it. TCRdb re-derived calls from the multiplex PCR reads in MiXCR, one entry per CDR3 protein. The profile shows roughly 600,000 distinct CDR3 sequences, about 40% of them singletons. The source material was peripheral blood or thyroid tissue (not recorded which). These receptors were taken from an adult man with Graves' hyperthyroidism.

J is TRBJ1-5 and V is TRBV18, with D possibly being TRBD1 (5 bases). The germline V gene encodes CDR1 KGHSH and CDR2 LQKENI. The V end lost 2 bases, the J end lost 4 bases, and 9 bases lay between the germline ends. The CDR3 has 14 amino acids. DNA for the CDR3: TGTGCCAGCTCACCATCACAGGCGAATCAGCCCCAGCATTTT. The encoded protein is CASSPSQANQPQHF.

The CDR3 bases are TGTGCCAGCAGTGGCGCGGCGAGGGGCTACACCTTC. This codes for CASSGAARGYTF. V usage is TRBV12-3 or TRBV12-4 and J usage is TRBJ1-2; D gene ambiguous. This CDR3 spans 12 amino acids. The V end lost 5 bases, the J end lost 8 bases, and 12 bases lay between the germline ends.

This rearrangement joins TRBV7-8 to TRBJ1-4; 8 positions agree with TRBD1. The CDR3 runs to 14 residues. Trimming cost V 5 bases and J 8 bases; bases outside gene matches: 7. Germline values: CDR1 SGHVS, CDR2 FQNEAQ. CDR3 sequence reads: CASSIAGTGEKLFF. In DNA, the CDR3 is TGTGCCAGCAGCATCGCCGGGACAGGCGAAAAACTGTTTTTT.

The CDR3 is CASSQTSGGGTQYF. In nucleotides, the CDR3 is TGTGCCAGCAGCCAGACTAGCGGGGGAGGGACCCAGTACTTC. The genes are TRBV7-9 and TRBJ2-5, with 12 bases that match TRBD2. This CDR3 comprises 14 residues. CDR1 is SEHNR and CDR2 is FQNEAQ in the germline V gene (reference sequence). Germline trimming cut 5 bases from V and 7 bases from J; bases unmatched to any gene: 5.

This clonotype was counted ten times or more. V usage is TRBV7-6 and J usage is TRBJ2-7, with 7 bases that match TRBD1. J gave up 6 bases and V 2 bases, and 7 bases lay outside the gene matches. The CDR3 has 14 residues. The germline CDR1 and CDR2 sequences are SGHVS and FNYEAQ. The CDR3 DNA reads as TGTGCCAGCAGCTTATACAAGGGGGCGGGCGAGCAGTACTTC. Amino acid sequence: CASSLYKGAGEQYF.

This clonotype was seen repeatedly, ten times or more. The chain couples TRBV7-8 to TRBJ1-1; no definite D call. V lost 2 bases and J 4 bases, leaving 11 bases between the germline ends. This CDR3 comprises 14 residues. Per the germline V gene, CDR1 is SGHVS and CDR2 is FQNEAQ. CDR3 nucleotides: TGTGCCAGCAGCTTAAGTCGGATCCGCACTGAAGCTTTCTTT. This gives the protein CASSLSRIRTEAFF.

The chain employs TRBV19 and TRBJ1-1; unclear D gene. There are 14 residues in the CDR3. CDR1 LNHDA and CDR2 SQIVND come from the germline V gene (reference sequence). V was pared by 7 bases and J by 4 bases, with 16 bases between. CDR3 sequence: CASIKTSGITEAFF. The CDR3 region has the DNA TGTGCCAGTATCAAGACAAGTGGGATCACTGAAGCTTTCTTT.

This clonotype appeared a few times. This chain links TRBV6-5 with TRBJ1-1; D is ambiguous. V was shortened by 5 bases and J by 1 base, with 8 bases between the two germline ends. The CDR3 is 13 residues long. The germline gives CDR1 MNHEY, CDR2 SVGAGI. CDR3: CASSTMGNTEAFF. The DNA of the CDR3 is TGTGCCAGCAGTACTATGGGGAACACTGAAGCTTTCTTT.

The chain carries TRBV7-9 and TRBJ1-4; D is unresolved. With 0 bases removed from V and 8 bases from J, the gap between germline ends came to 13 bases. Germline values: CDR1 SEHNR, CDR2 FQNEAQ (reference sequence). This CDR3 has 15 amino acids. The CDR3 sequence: CASSLAPRGGEKLFF. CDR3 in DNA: TGTGCCAGCAGCTTAGCGCCCCGGGGAGGCGAAAAACTGTTTTTT.

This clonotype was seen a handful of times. The DNA for the CDR3 is TGTGCCAGCAGCCTACCCGGGACAGGGTTTTACAACGAGCAGTACTTC. It codes for CASSLPGTGFYNEQYF. V usage is TRBV28 and J usage is TRBJ2-7; 9 bases map to TRBD1. The V gene end was trimmed by 6 bases and the J gene end by 5 bases; junction bases not matched to a gene: 14. CDR1 and CDR2 from the germline V gene are MDHEN and SYDVKM. CDR3 length: 16 amino acids.

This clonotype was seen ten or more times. The CDR3 DNA is TGTGCCATCCCCGGTGGGAGTCTCTACGAGCAGTACTTC. It encodes CAIPGGSLYEQYF. V usage is TRBV11-2 and J usage is TRBJ2-7, with D perhaps TRBD2 (5 bases). Trimming left V 10 bases short and J 3 bases short, with 16 bases between. CDR1 and CDR2 (germline): SGHAT, FQNNGV. The CDR3 spans 13 residues.

CDR3 DNA sequence: TGTGCCAGCAGCTATGGGACTGAAGCTTTCTTT. As protein: CASSYGTEAFF. The rearrangement joins TRBV7-9 to TRBJ1-1, with D hard to call. Germline CDR1 and CDR2: SEHNR and FQNEAQ (reference sequence). CDR3 length: 11 residues. V was cut by 4 bases and J by 5 bases, with 5 bases left in between.

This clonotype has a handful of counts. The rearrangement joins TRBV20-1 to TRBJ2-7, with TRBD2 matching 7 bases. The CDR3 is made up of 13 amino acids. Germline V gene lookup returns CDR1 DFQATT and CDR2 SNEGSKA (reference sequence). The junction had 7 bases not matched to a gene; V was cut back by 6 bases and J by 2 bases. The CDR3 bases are TGCAGTGCCCGTAAACTAGCGACCTACGAGCAGTACTTC. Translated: CSARKLATYEQYF.

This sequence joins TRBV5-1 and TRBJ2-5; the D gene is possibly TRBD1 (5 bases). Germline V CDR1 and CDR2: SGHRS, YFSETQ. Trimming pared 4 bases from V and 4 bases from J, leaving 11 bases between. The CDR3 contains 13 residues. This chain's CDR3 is CASSPAQGETQYF. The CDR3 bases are TGCGCCAGCAGCCCCGCCCAGGGAGAGACCCAGTACTTC.

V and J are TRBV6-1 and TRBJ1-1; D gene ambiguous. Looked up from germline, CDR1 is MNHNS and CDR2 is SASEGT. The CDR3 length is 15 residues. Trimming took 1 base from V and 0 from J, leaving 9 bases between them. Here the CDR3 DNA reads TGTGCCAGCAGTGAAGATGAGGGTATGAACACTGAAGCTTTCTTT. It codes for CASSEDEGMNTEAFF.

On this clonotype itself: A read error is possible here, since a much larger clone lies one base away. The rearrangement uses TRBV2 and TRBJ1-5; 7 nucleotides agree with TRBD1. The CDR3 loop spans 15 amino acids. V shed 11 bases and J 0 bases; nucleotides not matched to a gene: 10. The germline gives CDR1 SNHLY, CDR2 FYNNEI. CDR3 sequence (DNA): TGTGCCGGCAACGGGGGACAGAATAGCAATCAGCCCCAGCATTTT. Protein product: CAGNGGQNSNQPQHF. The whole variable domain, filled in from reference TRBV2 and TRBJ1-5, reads EPEVTQTPSHQVTQMGQEVILRCVPISNHLYFYWYRQILGQKVEFLVSFYNNEISEKSEIFDDQFSVERPDGSNFTLKIRSTKLEDSAMYFCAGNGGQNSNQPQHFGDGTRLSIL.

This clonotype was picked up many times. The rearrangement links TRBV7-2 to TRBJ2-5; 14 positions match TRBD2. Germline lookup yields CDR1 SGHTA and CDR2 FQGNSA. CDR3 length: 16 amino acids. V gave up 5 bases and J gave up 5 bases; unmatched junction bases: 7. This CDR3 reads CASSARLAGGSETQYF. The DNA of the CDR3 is TGTGCCAGCAGCGCCAGACTAGCGGGGGGGAGCGAGACCCAGTACTTC.

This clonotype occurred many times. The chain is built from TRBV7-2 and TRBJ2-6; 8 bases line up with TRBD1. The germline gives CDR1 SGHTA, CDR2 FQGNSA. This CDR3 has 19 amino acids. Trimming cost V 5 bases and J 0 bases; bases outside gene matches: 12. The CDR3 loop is CASSRQTGAFGSGANVLTF. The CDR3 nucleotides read TGTGCCAGCAGCAGGCAGACAGGGGCATTCGGCTCTGGGGCCAACGTCCTGACTTTC.

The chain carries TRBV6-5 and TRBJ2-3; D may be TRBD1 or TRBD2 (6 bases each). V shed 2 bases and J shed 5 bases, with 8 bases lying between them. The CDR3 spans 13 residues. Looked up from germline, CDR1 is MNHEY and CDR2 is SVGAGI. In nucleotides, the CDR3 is TGTGCCAGCAGTTACGAGGGGGGAGATACGCAGTATTTT. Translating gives CASSYEGGDTQYF.

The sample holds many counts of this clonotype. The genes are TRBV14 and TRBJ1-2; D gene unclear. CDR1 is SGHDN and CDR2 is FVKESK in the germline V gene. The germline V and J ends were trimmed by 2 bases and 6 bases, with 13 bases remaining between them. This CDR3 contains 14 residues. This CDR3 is CASSQFYRGDGYTF. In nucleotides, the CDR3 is TGTGCCAGCAGCCAATTCTACCGTGGGGATGGCTACACCTTC.

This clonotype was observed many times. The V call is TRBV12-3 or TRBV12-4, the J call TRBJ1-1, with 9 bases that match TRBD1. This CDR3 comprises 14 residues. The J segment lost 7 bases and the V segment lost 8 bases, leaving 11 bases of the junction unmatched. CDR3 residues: CASGNRGQAIEAFF. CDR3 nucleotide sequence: TGTGCCAGCGGAAACAGGGGGCAGGCAATTGAAGCTTTCTTT.

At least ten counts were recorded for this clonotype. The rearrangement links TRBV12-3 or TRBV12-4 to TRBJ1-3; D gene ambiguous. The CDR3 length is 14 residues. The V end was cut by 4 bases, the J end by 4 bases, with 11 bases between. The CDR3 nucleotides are TGTGCCAGCAGTTACCTGGGCCCCGGAAACACCATATATTTT. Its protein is CASSYLGPGNTIYF.

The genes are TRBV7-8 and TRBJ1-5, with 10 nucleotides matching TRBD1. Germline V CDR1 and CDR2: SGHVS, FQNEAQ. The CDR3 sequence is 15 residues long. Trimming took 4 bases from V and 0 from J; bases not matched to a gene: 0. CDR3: CASSWDRGSNQPQHF. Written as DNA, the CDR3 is TGTGCCAGCAGCTGGGACAGGGGTAGCAATCAGCCCCAGCATTTT.

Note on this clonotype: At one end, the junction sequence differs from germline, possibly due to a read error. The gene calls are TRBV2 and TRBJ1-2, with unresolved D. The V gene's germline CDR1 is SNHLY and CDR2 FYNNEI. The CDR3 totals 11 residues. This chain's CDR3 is CASREEYGYTF. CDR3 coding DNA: TGTGCCAGCAGGGAAGAATATGGCTACACCTTC.

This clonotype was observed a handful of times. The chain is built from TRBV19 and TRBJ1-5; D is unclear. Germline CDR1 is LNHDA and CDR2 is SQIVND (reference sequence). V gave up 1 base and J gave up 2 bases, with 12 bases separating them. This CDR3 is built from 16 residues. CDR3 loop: CASSIGPGKGNQPQHF. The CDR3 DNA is TGTGCCAGTAGTATAGGTCCGGGAAAGGGCAATCAGCCCCAGCATTTT.

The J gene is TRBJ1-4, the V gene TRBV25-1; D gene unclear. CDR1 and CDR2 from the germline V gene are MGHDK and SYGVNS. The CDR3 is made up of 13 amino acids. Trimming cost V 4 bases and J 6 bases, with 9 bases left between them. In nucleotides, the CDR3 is TGTGCCAGCAGTGTTGACTTAGATGAAAAACTGTTTTTT. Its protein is CASSVDLDEKLFF.

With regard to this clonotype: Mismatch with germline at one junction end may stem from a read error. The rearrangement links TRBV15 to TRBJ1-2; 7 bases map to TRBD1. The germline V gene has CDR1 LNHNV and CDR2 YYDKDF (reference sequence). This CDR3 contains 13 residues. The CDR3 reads CATSSEGAGGYTF. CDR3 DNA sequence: TGTGCCACCAGCAGTGAGGGGGCGGGTGGCTACACTTTC.

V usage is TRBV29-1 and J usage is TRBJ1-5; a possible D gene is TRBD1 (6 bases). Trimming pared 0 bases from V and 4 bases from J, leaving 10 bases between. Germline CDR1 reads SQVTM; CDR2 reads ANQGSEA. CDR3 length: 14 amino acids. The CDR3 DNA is TGCAGCGTTGAAGAGGGGGCAGGAAATCAGCCCCAGCATTTT. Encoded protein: CSVEEGAGNQPQHF. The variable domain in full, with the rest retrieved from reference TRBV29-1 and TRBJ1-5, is SAVISQKPSRDICQRGTSLTIQCQVDSQVTMMFWYRQQPGQSLTLIATANQGSEATYESGFVIDKFPISRPNLTFSTLTVSNMSPEDSSIYLCSVEEGAGNQPQHFGDGTRLSIL.

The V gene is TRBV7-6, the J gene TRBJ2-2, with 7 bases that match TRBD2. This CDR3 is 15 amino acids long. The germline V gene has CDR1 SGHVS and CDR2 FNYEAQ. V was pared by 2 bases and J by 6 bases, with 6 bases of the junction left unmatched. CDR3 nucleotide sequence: TGTGCCAGCAGCTTACGGGGGGATGTTTCCGGGGAGCTGTTTTTT. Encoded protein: CASSLRGDVSGELFF.

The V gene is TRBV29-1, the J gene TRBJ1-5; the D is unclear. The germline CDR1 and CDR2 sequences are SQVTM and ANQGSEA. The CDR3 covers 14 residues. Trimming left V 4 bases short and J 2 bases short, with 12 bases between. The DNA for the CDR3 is TGCAGCGTTGGGCCGGGAGTGGGCAATCAGCCCCAGCATTTT. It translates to CSVGPGVGNQPQHF.

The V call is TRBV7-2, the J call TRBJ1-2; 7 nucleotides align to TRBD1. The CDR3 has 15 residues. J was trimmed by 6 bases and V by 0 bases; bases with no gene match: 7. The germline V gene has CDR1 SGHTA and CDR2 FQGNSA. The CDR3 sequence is CASSLARGGYNGYTF. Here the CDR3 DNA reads TGTGCCAGCAGCTTAGCCAGGGGGGGTTACAATGGCTACACCTTC.

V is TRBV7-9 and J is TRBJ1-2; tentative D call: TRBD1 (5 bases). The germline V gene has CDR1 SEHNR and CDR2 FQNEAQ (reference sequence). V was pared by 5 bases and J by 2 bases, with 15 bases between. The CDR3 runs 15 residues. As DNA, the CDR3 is TGTGCCAGCAGCAGGTCCGGGACGGTAAACTATGGCTACACCTTC. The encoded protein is CASSRSGTVNYGYTF.